This T cell receptor beta chain was captured in a study of cytomegalovirus exposure and HLA in healthy donors listed by TCRdb under 2017. With regard to the full study: An earlier analysis of fewer than 750 of the donors reported 276 Gb of sequence data and around 100 million unique TCR beta sequences obtained from 150 million to 200 million T cells. The later analysis used no new phenotypic data to find candidate immune exposures, relying instead on TCR beta sequences and their occurrence across donors. A separate validation cohort of over a hundred different subjects was used in addition to the 666-subject first cohort. High-throughput TCR immunosequencing, statistical association of individual TCRs with disease status, and machine learning were combined to predict cytomegalovirus infection status. Of the approximately 370 genotyped donors, 75% to 85% were placed in the genetic ancestry cluster associated with self-reported Caucasian donors. The study was designed to test whether signatures of past pathogen exposure could be identified by cataloging public T cell receptors. Among a few hundred genotyped donors of the cohort, an average of approximately 230,000 unique TCR beta nucleotide sequences were sequenced per donor, around 18% of them non-productive. All discovery cohort repertoires had been generated on a single sequencing platform. In a later analysis, previously published TCR beta repertoires from 666 donors were re-analyzed and high-resolution HLA genotyping was added so that TCR occurrence patterns could be studied. Typing coverage differed by locus: A, B, C, DRB1 and DQB1 were typed in roughly 629-630 donors, DQA1 in about 560, DPA1 in some 600, and DPB1 in just under 480. An earlier analysis of nearly 600 of the donors applied high-throughput TCR beta sequencing to assess whether each TCR beta V gene segment acted as functional or pseudogenic. Both class I and class II loci were covered by HLA typing, at four-digit resolution. About five DR-DQ haplotypes were treated as single units for association and clustering because of strong linkage in the cohort. An early release covering 550 to 700 HLA-typed donors comprised about 300 gigabases of sequencing data and roughly 86 million unique TCR sequences. A later genetic analysis took genome-wide SNP genotypes for about 65% of the 666 donors and used that subset as a discovery cohort. The study profiled the T cell repertoires of hundreds of subjects by immunosequencing and related them to cytomegalovirus serostatus. Alongside the repertoire data, information on donor age, sex, ethnicity and CMV serostatus was compiled. Study-wide findings and limitations: A few of the identified cytomegalovirus-associated TCR beta chains were confirmed in vitro to be specific for cytomegalovirus antigens. Only TCR beta chains were sequenced in this cohort, and the absence of alpha or paired-chain data limited detectable features. Because counts were too low, seventeen rarely observed V segments, including chromosome 9 orphons, were excluded from the earlier analysis of several hundred of the donors. In both the original and validation cohorts, the classifier was reported to diagnose cytomegalovirus status with high specificity and sensitivity. Presence/absence analyses assumed roughly uniform sequencing depth across donors, an assumption that may not hold. When HLA alleles, especially DR and DQ, strongly co-occurred, attributing TCR associations to individual alleles was difficult. HLA typing was unavailable for some donors at each locus, so association tests used only the typed subset. Broadly in line with IMGT annotations, most TCR beta V segments showed up in productive rearrangements about 90% or about 30% of the time in an earlier analysis of 450 to 750 of the donors. A further reported finding was that TCR beta sequences accurately predicted the HLA-A and HLA-B alleles for most subjects in the first cohort. According to a later analysis, TCR association rates differed among HLA loci, with DRB1 alleles showing the most associated TCRs and HLA-C alleles showing the fewest. In a later analysis, HLA-associated TCR beta chains showed more clonal expansion and lower generation probabilities than non-associated chains that were equally common. According to the authors, the approach could potentially be generalized to other disease states and immunological phenotypes. A later analysis associated 17,000 or so TCR beta sequences with specific HLA alleles at a false discovery rate of 0.05. An association between a missense DCLRE1C variant and V-gene and J-gene trimming of TCR beta chains was found in a later genetic analysis and replicated in an independent cohort. Immune exposure information for the cohort was limited to CMV serostatus. The study gave a list of 150 to 200 TCR beta chains associated with cytomegalovirus. A later genetic analysis reported fewer N-insertions in productive TCRs among donors in an Asian-associated ancestry cluster than the roughly 700-donor mean. According to a later analysis, parvovirus B19, influenza, CMV and Epstein-Barr virus appeared linked to several top co-occurrence clusters. Most TCR sequences were seen in very few donors, while some public TCRs were found in many individuals. Linkage disequilibrium might explain the correlated functional status among segregating V segments, but an unknown experimental factor could not be ruled out. According to a later analysis, most CMV-associated TCR beta chains appeared to be HLA-restricted, and the HLA associations seemed to be driven largely by CMV exposure. A cluster of highly shared sequence variants was judged likely to represent a technical artifact of the sequencing pipeline.

In total, roughly 670 healthy bone marrow donors made up the cohort. At the time of sampling, every cohort member was nominally healthy, though immune exposures that went unrecorded were likely present. The donor tested CMV seronegative, placing the donor among the approximately 400 seronegative members of the cohort. A peripheral blood sample was collected from each donor, and TCR beta sequencing was performed on peripheral blood mononuclear cells. Genomic DNA was extracted from the blood cell samples with the Qiagen DNeasy Blood Extraction Kit. Libraries were prepared through the immunoSEQ multiplex PCR assay. The multiplex PCR relied on a mix of 60 forward primers for TCR Vbeta segments and 13 reverse primers for TCR Jbeta segments. A multiplex PCR assay on genomic DNA amplified the CDR3 region of rearranged TCR beta genes. The amplified TCR beta libraries were sequenced on the Illumina HiSeq System as 87-base-pair reads. As for the authors' bioinformatics: A later analysis counted about 80 million unique TCR beta chains across the 666 repertoires, and around 9.9 million of these chains were shared by at least two donors. Raw reads were error-corrected and collapsed into unique sequences by a nearest-neighbor algorithm in which closely related sequences were merged to remove PCR and sequencing errors. CDR3 sequences were aligned to IMGT reference sequences to assign V, D and J gene segments. For a sequence to be retained, at least a six-nucleotide match to both a V gene segment and a J gene segment was required. A rearrangement was called productive if the CDR3 had no stop codons and remained in frame with V and J, and every other rearrangement was called non-productive. CDR3 was defined according to IMGT convention as the region running from the second conserved V-encoded cysteine to the conserved J-encoded phenylalanine. In an earlier analysis of approximately 590 of the donors, sequences lacking an unambiguous match to a single V gene segment were excluded. An earlier analysis of roughly 590 of the donors called V segments functional above 56.7% productive rearrangements and segregating when the between-donor standard deviation exceeded 5%. A statistical classification framework was built to diagnose cytomegalovirus status from the catalog of TCR beta chain sequences. V and J gene assignment, in a later analysis, came from comparing TCR nucleotide sequences with IMGT/GENE-DB human TR gene sequences. Using the TCRdist pipeline, a later analysis assigned CDR3 sequences along with most-parsimonious VDJ recombination scenarios. A later analysis defined each TCR beta chain by its CDR3 amino acid sequence plus V-gene family, and excluded reads lacking a unique V-gene family. A later analysis removed several hundred highly shared, low-generation-probability nucleotide sequences to deal with suspected cross-contamination and a sequencing artifact. In a later analysis, a clonal expansion index for each public chain was calculated from normalized within-repertoire ranks of inferred template counts. In a later analysis, generation probabilities were computed with a VDJ recombination model fitted to out-of-frame rearrangements, and the resulting probabilities were checked against IGoR. In a later analysis, TCR-TCR, TCR-HLA and TCR-CMV co-occurrence was scored with hypergeometric tests, and a repertoire-size bias correction was applied to TCR pairs. To estimate false discovery rates, a later analysis permuted the HLA or CMV assignments 20 times. In a later analysis, co-occurring TCRs were grouped with DBSCAN, and TCRdist sequence similarity was added when clustering was performed within HLA-allele-positive subsets. Co-occurrence clustering excluded repertoires with fewer than 30,000 or more than 120,000 public chains, plus five with anomalous nucleotide sharing. TCRdb limited this immuneACCESS table to in-frame rearrangements with V and J called. A share of clones is missing; checked studies link under half to unresolved V genes, and the rest is unexplained. V and J calls and clone size are copied from that table; D and trimming were computed from the DNA. Present in this sample are 90,000 or so clones, under 85% of which were seen just once. Under 2.5% of the sample is in the top ten clones.

With regard to this clone: Its antigen is still unknown. Per-base quality was not reported, and no clone a single base away is much larger than it.

Sequences were obtained from PBMCs. The clonotype comes from a boy younger than 18 in good health and CMV-seronegative.

The CDR3 loop reads CASSPRGPNGYTF. At the DNA level, the sequence is TGTGCCAGCAGCCCCAGGGGGCCAAATGGCTACACCTTC. The V and J genes are TRBV11-2 and TRBJ1-2; 8 central nucleotides agree with TRBD1. Its CDR3 holds 13 amino acids, cysteine through phenylalanine. Only the CDR3 part of the read is kept: 39 bases, read in frame from the first base. The germline V gene gives CDR1 as SGHAT and CDR2 as FQNNGV. The junction shows trimming of 5 bases on V and 6 bases on J, and the gene matches do not reach 5 bases of it.